The 25 T cell receptor beta chains listed next were all sequenced from one sample in a study of blood T cell repertoires in COVID-19. Data came from immunoSEQ multiplex PCR; TCRdb stores just in-frame clones and leaves some out. The table records just over 15,000 clones, 80% to 85% of them present only once. The material sequenced was peripheral blood. These receptors all come from a man aged 80 or over with active or convalescent COVID-19.

This clone is medium-sized (0.01 to 0.1%) in the sample. The chain carries TRBV19 and TRBJ1-5; tentatively, D is TRBD1 (5 bases). The V gene lost 10 bases and the J gene lost 3 bases, with 25 bases spanning the gap. CDR1 and CDR2 (germline): LNHDA, SQIVND (reference sequence). There are 17 residues in the CDR3. In nucleotides, the CDR3 is TGTGCCACTAAAGCTTTTGGCGGGGGACTAGACAATCAGCCCCAGCATTTT. This codes for CATKAFGGGLDNQPQHF.

The gene calls are TRBV7-9 and TRBJ1-1, with D tentatively TRBD1 (6 bases). The CDR3 length is 15 residues. Per germline, CDR1 SEHNR and CDR2 FQNEAQ (reference sequence). Trimming stripped 6 bases from V and 3 bases from J, with 17 bases between. The CDR3 nucleotides are TGTGCCAGCAGGATTTTTGACAGGAGTGACACTGAAGCTTTCTTT. Translating gives CASRIFDRSDTEAFF.

This chain joins TRBV9 and TRBJ1-6; D is unresolved. Trimming removed 0 bases from V and 7 bases from J, with 11 bases in between. Germline CDR1 reads SGDLS; CDR2 reads YYNGEE. The CDR3 runs to 15 residues. In DNA, the CDR3 is TGTGCCAGCAGCGTAGGGCGGGTGCGGAATTCACCCCTCCACTTT. Residues: CASSVGRVRNSPLHF.

This chain connects TRBV19 to TRBJ1-1; 8 bases are shared with TRBD1. Trimming took 4 bases from V and 1 from J; bases not matched to a gene: 5. The CDR3 is 15 residues long. Germline-derived CDR1 and CDR2 are LNHDA and SQIVND (reference sequence). The CDR3 reads CASSTWDRWNTEAFF. The CDR3 nucleotides are TGTGCCAGTAGTACTTGGGACAGGTGGAACACTGAAGCTTTCTTT.

This clone was seen a single time. The V call is TRBV7-2, the J call TRBJ1-2, with 9 bases aligning to TRBD1. The trim removed 5 bases at V and 4 bases at J, leaving 8 bases unmatched. The germline CDR1 and CDR2 sequences are SGHTA and FQGNSA. There are 15 residues in the CDR3. CDR3 nucleotide sequence: TGTGCCAGCAGCCCGCGACAGGGGGGTTCCTATGGCTACACCTTC. This sequence encodes CASSPRQGGSYGYTF.

Within the sample, this clone is medium-sized. The V call is TRBV9, the J call TRBJ2-7; 9 positions agree with TRBD2. Per germline, CDR1 SGDLS and CDR2 YYNGEE. This CDR3 has 16 amino acids. The V segment lost 0 bases and the J segment 5 bases; nucleotides outside the gene matches: 9. The CDR3 region has the DNA TGTGCCAGCAGCGTAGAGAGCGGGGGGCTCGGGAACGAGCAGTACTTC. Its translation is CASSVESGGLGNEQYF.

The chain combines TRBV7-9 with TRBJ1-1; 9 bases agree with TRBD1. The CDR3 has 16 amino acids. V was pared by 3 bases and J by 1 base, with 6 bases of the junction left unmatched. From germline, CDR1 is SEHNR and CDR2 FQNEAQ (reference sequence). CDR3 sequence reads: CASSFSTGGGNTEAFF. The CDR3, as DNA: TGTGCCAGCAGCTTTTCAACAGGGGGCGGGAACACTGAAGCTTTCTTT.

The DNA of the CDR3 is TGTGCCAGCAGTTTACTTTCAGGGGACAATCAGCCCCAGCATTTT. It translates to CASSLLSGDNQPQHF. The chain links TRBV28 to TRBJ1-5; weak D call: TRBD1 (6 bases). This CDR3 is built from 15 residues. V lost 2 bases to trimming and J lost 3 bases, with 11 bases between them. Germline lookup yields CDR1 MDHEN and CDR2 SYDVKM.

The CDR3 bases are TGTGCCAGCAGCTTAGGACTAGGTTACAATGAGCAGTTCTTC. It specifies CASSLGLGYNEQFF. This chain connects TRBV7-2 to TRBJ2-1; tentatively, D is TRBD2 (6 bases). The CDR3 consists of 14 residues. The germline V and J ends were trimmed by 1 base and 4 bases, with 8 bases remaining between them. CDR1 and CDR2 (germline): SGHTA, FQGNSA.

This chain links TRBV10-1 with TRBJ2-2; possibly TRBD1 for D (5 bases). Germline V CDR1 and CDR2: WNHNN, SYGVQD (reference sequence). CDR3 size: 13 residues. V was trimmed by 5 bases and J by 4 bases, leaving 8 bases between them. The CDR3 nucleotides read TGCGCCAGCAGTCTCGACAGCACCGGGGAGCTGTTTTTT. As protein: CASSLDSTGELFF.

This clone was counted a single time. The V and J genes are TRBV7-6 and TRBJ1-3; D is unresolved. With 5 bases removed from V and 0 bases from J, the gap between germline ends came to 14 bases. This CDR3 is built from 16 residues. Germline loops: CDR1 SGHVS, CDR2 FNYEAQ. CDR3 DNA: TGTGCCAGCAGCCCATCTTCGGGGATCTCTGGAAACACCATATATTTT. Its protein product is CASSPSSGISGNTIYF.

The chain couples TRBV27 to TRBJ2-1; perhaps TRBD2 as D (7 bases). This CDR3 is 14 amino acids long. Trimming stripped 7 bases from V and 4 bases from J, with 14 bases between. The V gene's germline CDR1 is MNHEY and CDR2 SMNVEV (reference sequence). CDR3 DNA sequence: TGTGCCAGCAATCCGGGGGGCCAGTACAATGAGCAGTTCTTC. Translated: CASNPGGQYNEQFF.

This clone was recorded once. CDR3 protein: CASSPMTGSGDEQYF. The CDR3, as DNA: TGTGCCAGCTCACCCATGACAGGGAGTGGGGACGAGCAGTACTTC. The chain links TRBV18 to TRBJ2-7, with 7 nucleotides matching TRBD1. Germline lookup yields CDR1 KGHSH and CDR2 LQKENI. There are 15 residues in the CDR3. The J segment lost 5 bases and the V segment lost 3 bases, leaving 10 bases of the junction unmatched.

This clone was counted only a few times. The CDR3 DNA sequence: TGTGCCAGTAGTATGTTGGCGGATCCTAGCACAGATACGCAGTATTTT. Its translation is CASSMLADPSTDTQYF. V gene TRBV19 combines with J gene TRBJ2-3; D gene unclear. The V and J ends lost 3 bases and 0 bases respectively, with 13 bases between them. The CDR3 is made up of 16 amino acids. Germline CDR1 LNHDA, CDR2 SQIVND (reference sequence).

This chain uses TRBV3-1 (or the pseudogene TRBV3-2) with TRBJ2-7; D gene unclear. Germline-derived CDR1 and CDR2 are LGHDT and YNNKEL (reference sequence). The V gene lost 8 bases and the J gene lost 2 bases, with 7 bases spanning the gap. There are 11 residues in the CDR3. The CDR3 reads CASGGPYEQYF. CDR3 DNA: TGTGCCAGCGGTGGGCCCTACGAGCAGTACTTC.

This clone was seen only once. The chain combines TRBV5-1 with TRBJ2-5; D unresolved. The germline gives CDR1 SGHRS, CDR2 YFSETQ. This CDR3 has 11 amino acids. Trimming left V 4 bases short and J 5 bases short, with 6 bases between. Here the CDR3 DNA reads TGCGCCAGCAGCACGGGTGAGACCCAGTACTTC. As protein: CASSTGETQYF.

CDR3 loop: CASSFAGGALETQYF. In DNA, the CDR3 is TGTGCCAGCAGTTTTGCCGGGGGGGCATTGGAGACCCAGTACTTC. The chain is built from TRBV27 and TRBJ2-5; 8 bases match TRBD2. J gave up 5 bases and V 3 bases, and 8 bases lay outside the gene matches. Per germline, CDR1 MNHEY and CDR2 SMNVEV (reference sequence). The CDR3 is made up of 15 amino acids.

The V and J genes are TRBV11-2 and TRBJ2-2; 8 bases are shared with TRBD1. Germline-derived CDR1 and CDR2 are SGHAT and FQNNGV. This CDR3 is 15 amino acids long. J was trimmed by 6 bases and V by 6 bases; bases with no gene match: 9. The CDR3 sequence is CASSPDRDSAGELFF. Here the CDR3 DNA reads TGTGCCAGCAGTCCGGACAGGGATTCTGCCGGGGAGCTGTTTTTT. Variable domain in full (rest from reference TRBV11-2 and TRBJ2-2): EAGVAQSPRYKIIEKRQSVAFWCNPISGHATLYWYQQILGQGPKLLIQFQNNGVVDDSQLPKDRFSAERLKGVDSTLKIQPAKLEDSAVYLCASSPDRDSAGELFFGEGSRLTVL.

The CDR3 DNA is TGTGCCTGGAGTTGGACAGGGAGGGCACAGCCCCAGCATTTT. It specifies CAWSWTGRAQPQHF. The chain has TRBV30 and TRBJ1-5; the match to TRBD1 covers 8 bases. CDR3 size: 14 residues. The V gene end was trimmed by 2 bases and the J gene end by 7 bases; junction bases not matched to a gene: 7. In germline, CDR1 is GTSNPN, CDR2 SVGIG (reference sequence).

This chain uses TRBV7-9 with TRBJ2-1; no firm D call. This CDR3 region has 18 residues. The V end was cut by 3 bases, the J end by 0 bases, with 18 bases between. CDR1 is SEHNR and CDR2 is FQNEAQ in the germline V gene (reference sequence). CDR3 in amino acids: CASSFILDTRLSYNEQFF. Written as DNA, the CDR3 is TGTGCCAGCAGCTTCATCTTAGATACTCGCCTCTCCTACAATGAGCAGTTCTTC.

V gene TRBV4-1 combines with J gene TRBJ2-7; D gene unclear. There are 15 residues in the CDR3. In germline, CDR1 is MGHRA, CDR2 YSYEKL. The V end was cut by 1 base, the J end by 4 bases, with 14 bases between. For the CDR3, the DNA is TGCGCCAGCAGCCAAGTTATCAGAAAACCGTACGAGCAGTACTTC. Protein sequence: CASSQVIRKPYEQYF.

In its sample, this clone was seen once. The rearrangement uses TRBV5-5 and TRBJ2-4; D is unclear. Looked up from germline, CDR1 is SGHKS and CDR2 is YYEKEE (reference sequence). Trimming stripped 1 base from V and 0 bases from J, with 11 bases between. This CDR3 has 16 amino acids. The CDR3 nucleotides read TGTGCCAGCAGCTTGTGGGCAGGAATAGCCAAAAACATTCAGTACTTC. It translates to CASSLWAGIAKNIQYF.

V is TRBV28 and J is TRBJ1-2, with a weak D call TRBD1 (6 bases). Germline V gene sequence: CDR1 MDHEN, CDR2 SYDVKM. This CDR3 is built from 13 residues. Trimming shortened V by 2 bases and J by 8 bases, and 12 bases separated the two germline ends. CDR3 nucleotides: TGTGCCAGCAGTTTAATGGGGGCGAGCGGCTACACCTTC. As protein: CASSLMGASGYTF.

The chain employs TRBV11-2 and TRBJ1-5, with 9 bases lining up with TRBD1. V lost 1 base to trimming and J lost 2 bases; unmatched junction nucleotides: 3. The CDR3 is 16 residues long. Germline V CDR1 and CDR2: SGHAT, FQNNGV. The CDR3 loop reads CASSLGQGGGNQPQHF. DNA of the CDR3: TGTGCCAGCAGCTTAGGACAGGGGGGAGGCAATCAGCCCCAGCATTTT.

About this clone: Compared with germline, one end of the junction differs, possibly owing to a read error. The chain is built from TRBV11-2 and TRBJ2-7; 8 nucleotides match TRBD1. CDR3 size: 14 residues. CDR1 and CDR2 from the germline V gene are SGHAT and FQNNGV. CDR3 coding DNA: TGTGCCAGCAACTTACAGGGGGTTTTGGACGAGCAGTACTTC. As protein: CASNLQGVLDEQYF.